Listed below are T cell receptor beta chains from one sample, sequenced in a study of cytomegalovirus exposure and HLA in healthy donors. The table came from immunoSEQ multiplex PCR; TCRdb's copy has only in-frame clones and leaves some out. The sample lists under 150,000 clones, over 65% occurring once. Sequenced input: PBMCs. The source of these receptors is a woman aged 30 to 39 in good health and CMV-seropositive. CDR3s include the opening cysteine and the closing phenylalanine or tryptophan. D genes are given only for firm matches. Clone size, where shown, is once, few, many, or a class for clones that have expanded.

clone size,V gene,J gene,D gene,CDR3 DNA,CDR3 protein
.,TRBV5-8,TRBJ1-1,.,TGTGCCAGCAGCTTGAGGACAACTGAAGCTTTCTTT,CASSLRTTEAFF
.,TRBV7-2,TRBJ2-1,TRBD1,TGTGCCAGCAGCTCAGCCGGGACAGTGGGTTACAATGAGCAGTTCTTC,CASSSAGTVGYNEQFF
.,TRBV5-1,TRBJ2-7,.,TGCGCCAGCAGCCTTCGGGACACCAACTACGAGCAGTACTTC,CASSLRDTNYEQYF
.,TRBV23-1,TRBJ2-2,.,TGCGCCAGCAGTCAAGGAACGGGGAACACCGGGGAGCTGTTTTTT,CASSQGTGNTGELFF
.,TRBV6-5,TRBJ2-2,.,TGTGCCAGTGAATTTCGACAGAACACCGGGGAGCTGTTTTTT,CASEFRQNTGELFF
.,TRBV27,TRBJ2-7,.,TGTGCCGGCAGGGGGGACAGCTCCTACGAGCAGTACTTC,CAGRGDSSYEQYF
.,TRBV6-1,TRBJ1-2,.,TGTGCCAGCAGTGAAGGGGTAGAGGTCCGGGTTGATGGCTACACCTTC,CASSEGVEVRVDGYTF
few,TRBV10-3,TRBJ2-3,TRBD1,TGTGCCATCAGACGGGACAGGGGGCCAAACACAGATACGCAGTATTTT,CAIRRDRGPNTDTQYF
.,TRBV6-5,TRBJ2-6,.,TGTGCCAGTAAGACAGGATCAGCCGGGGCCAACGTCCTGACTTTC,CASKTGSAGANVLTF
.,TRBV30,TRBJ2-2,TRBD2,TGTGCCTGGGTTGGGACTAGCGGGAGCGGAAACCGGGGAGCTGTTTTT,CAWVGTSGSGNRGAVF
.,TRBV5-1,TRBJ2-1,TRBD2,TGCGCCAGCAGCTTGGGAAGGACTAGCGGGGTAGTTGAGCAGTTCTTC,CASSLGRTSGVVEQFF
.,TRBV2,TRBJ2-2,TRBD2,TGTGCCAGCAGGGGCGACGGGAGGTACACCGGGGAGCTGTTTTTT,CASRGDGRYTGELFF
.,TRBV11-3,TRBJ1-1,.,TGTGCCAGCAGCTTACTGGGCAAGAACACTGAAGCTTTCTTT,CASSLLGKNTEAFF
.,TRBV27,TRBJ1-1,.,TGTGCCAGCAGTTACTCCGTGGGAGTCATGAACACTGAAGCTTTCTTT,CASSYSVGVMNTEAFF
.,TRBV7-3,TRBJ2-7,.,TGTGCCAGCAGCCCACAGGGAAGTCTTGGCGAGCAGTACTTC,CASSPQGSLGEQYF
few,TRBV30,TRBJ2-3,.,TGTGCCTGGAGTGTCGGGGGAAACACAGATACGCAGTATTTT,CAWSVGGNTDTQYF
once,TRBV30,TRBJ2-1,.,TGTGCCTGGAGCTGGGGGCCGGGCGGGCTTAACAATGAGCAGTTCTTC,CAWSWGPGGLNNEQFF
.,TRBV29-1,TRBJ1-2,.,TGCAGCTTATACAGGGACGAGGATGGCTACACCTTC,CSLYRDEDGYTF
.,TRBV4-1,TRBJ2-7,.,TGCGCCAGCAGCCAGGCAACCGGACTTTTGGGCGAGCAGTACTTC,CASSQATGLLGEQYF
.,TRBV10-2,TRBJ2-1,.,TGCGCCAGCCTCTTTCAGGGGATCAACAATGAGCAGTTCTTC,CASLFQGINNEQFF
once,TRBV6-5,TRBJ2-7,.,TGTGCCAGCAGAAAAAACGGGGGACACGAGCAGTACTTC,CASRKNGGHEQYF
.,TRBV2,TRBJ2-7,TRBD1,TGTGCCAGCAGAGCAGGGGGCGCTTTTGTGGAAGAGCAGTACTTC,CASRAGGAFVEEQYF
.,TRBV19,TRBJ1-2,.,TGTGCCAGTAGTTCCCCTCGTACAGCTTTCTACTATGGCTACACCTTC,CASSSPRTAFYYGYTF
.,TRBV19,TRBJ2-3,.,TGTGCCAGTAGGTTTGGCAGCACAGATACGCAGTATTTT,CASRFGSTDTQYF
few,TRBV5-1,TRBJ2-5,TRBD2,TGCGCCAGCAGCAGGGAGAGCGCTAGCGGGGGGGGGACCCAGTACTTC,CASSRESASGGGTQYF
.,TRBV5-1,TRBJ1-1,.,TGCGCCAGCAGCGGACGGGAGGAGAACACTGAAGCTTTCTTT,CASSGREENTEAFF
.,TRBV7-8,TRBJ2-1,TRBD2,TGTGCCAGCAGCTTAGCGACTAGCGGGAACTACAATGAGCAGTTCTTC,CASSLATSGNYNEQFF
.,TRBV7-9,TRBJ1-4,.,TGTGCCAGCAGCTTAGAGGACACGGGCGAAAAACTGTTTTTT,CASSLEDTGEKLFF
.,TRBV10-3,TRBJ2-5,TRBD2,TGTGCCATCAGTGGGACTAGCGGGGTAGAGACCCAGTACTTC,CAISGTSGVETQYF